Below, one T cell receptor beta chain is given with its context. Generated by immunoSEQ multiplex PCR, the TCRdb table keeps only in-frame clones and is missing some. Of some 7,000 clones listed, roughly 80% are singletons. This specimen belongs to a study of OX40 agonist ivuxolimab in advanced cancers. Background on the study: Aged about 20 to 80 with a mean of around 60 years, they were around 83% male.

Autoimmune disease history or systemic immunosuppression barred patients. Germline CDR1 and CDR2: KGHSH and LQKENI. The CDR3 length is 13 residues. Trimming stripped 6 bases from V and 5 bases from J, with 13 bases between. The origin of this receptor is an adult with an advanced solid tumor such as melanoma, head and neck, liver or kidney cancer. The chain links TRBV18 to TRBJ1-2, with D maybe TRBD1 (6 bases). The specimen comprised CD4+ or CD8+ T cells sorted from blood, sampled in a trial of the OX40 agonist ivuxolimab. CDR3 sequence (DNA): TGTGCCAGCTCCCTAAACAGGGATTATGGCTACACCTTC. Translating gives CASSLNRDYGYTF.